The count of the clone carrying this TCR beta chain is one. J lost 0 bases, V lost 8 bases, and 8 bases had no gene match. This CDR3 has 15 residues. This sample is drawn from a study of CD8 T cells in Susac syndrome. CD8+ and CD4+ T cells from blood underwent TCR beta sequencing. Through negative isolation, CD4+ and CD8+ T cells were obtained, while TEMRA cells were enriched using FACS. Reverse transcription of 0.5 to 1 ug RNA was performed with random hexamers. TCRdb itself ran the immunoSEQ multiplex PCR reads through MiXCR, one entry per CDR3 protein. The sample has roughly 130,000 distinct CDR3 sequences; about 95% are singletons.

What was sequenced was CD4+ T cells from PBMCs. The chain combines TRBV12-3 or TRBV12-4 with TRBJ2-7; 9 bases are shared with TRBD1. This receptor was identified in a human donor with multiple sclerosis. The CDR3 region has the DNA TGTGCCAGCCGACCGACAGGGGGTTTCTCCTACGAGCAGTACTTC. It codes for CASRPTGGFSYEQYF.